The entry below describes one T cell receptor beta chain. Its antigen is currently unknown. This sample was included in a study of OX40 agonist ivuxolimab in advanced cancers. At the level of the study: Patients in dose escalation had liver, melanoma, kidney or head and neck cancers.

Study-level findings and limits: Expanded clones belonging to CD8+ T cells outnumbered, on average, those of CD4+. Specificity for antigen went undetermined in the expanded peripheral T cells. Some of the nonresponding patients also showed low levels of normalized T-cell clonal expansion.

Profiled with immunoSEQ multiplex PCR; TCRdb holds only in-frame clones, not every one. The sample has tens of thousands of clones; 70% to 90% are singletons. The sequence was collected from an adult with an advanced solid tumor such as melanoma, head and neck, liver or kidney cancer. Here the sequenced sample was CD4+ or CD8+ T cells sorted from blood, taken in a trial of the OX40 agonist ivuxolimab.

CDR3 sequence: CASTAEWVSGNTIYF. The CDR3 DNA follows: TGCGCCAGCACCGCAGAGTGGGTCTCTGGAAACACCATATATTTT. The chain joins TRBV4-1 to TRBJ1-3; D remains ambiguous. The CDR3 contains 15 residues. The germline V and J ends were trimmed by 7 bases and 0 bases, with 13 bases remaining between them. Germline loops: CDR1 MGHRA, CDR2 YSYEKL.